One and the same sample provided the 9 T cell receptor beta chains below, sequenced in a study of T cells in Graves' hyperthyroidism and ophthalmopathy. There were TCR beta CDR3 regions amplified from RNA transcripts. TCR CDR3 regions were first amplified by RT-PCR with HTBI primers. TCRdb recomputed calls from the multiplex PCR reads with MiXCR, one row per CDR3 protein. The data contain hundreds of thousands of distinct CDR3 sequences, less than 25% of them singletons. Input material: blood. The receptors were sampled from a woman in her 30s with Graves' ophthalmopathy.

This clonotype has at least ten counts. This chain connects TRBV4-1 to TRBJ2-7; D gene unclear. V lost 0 bases and J 6 bases, leaving 15 bases between the germline ends. The germline V gene has CDR1 MGHRA and CDR2 YSYEKL. This CDR3 is built from 15 residues. CDR3 protein: CASSQDYAELIEQYF. CDR3 sequence (DNA): TGCGCCAGCAGCCAAGATTATGCGGAATTGATCGAGCAGTACTTC.

The chain has TRBV4-1 and TRBJ1-1; D is undetermined. The V end was cut by 4 bases, the J end by 5 bases, with 14 bases between. The length of the CDR3 is 14 residues. The V gene's germline CDR1 is MGHRA and CDR2 YSYEKL. CDR3 sequence: CASSLDLGKTEAFF. Here the CDR3 DNA reads TGCGCCAGCAGCCTCGACCTTGGAAAGACTGAAGCTTTCTTT.

This clonotype has at least ten counts. The chain combines TRBV2 with TRBJ1-5, with 7 bases that match TRBD1. V shed 6 bases and J 6 bases; nucleotides not matched to a gene: 2. Germline V gene data show CDR1 as SNHLY and CDR2 as FYNNEI. There are 12 residues in the CDR3. CDR3 sequence (DNA): TGTGCCAGCAGACAGGGGTTTCAGCCCCAGCATTTT. Translation gives CASRQGFQPQHF.

DNA for the CDR3: TGTGCCAGCAGTTTAACCCCTACCGATGTTTCCAGGGGCCACGAGCAGTACTTC. Residues: CASSLTPTDVSRGHEQYF. The chain carries TRBV27 and TRBJ2-7; TRBD1 is a possible D gene (6 bases). The CDR3 extends over 18 amino acids. V was pared by 2 bases and J by 5 bases, with 25 bases between. From germline, CDR1 is MNHEY and CDR2 SMNVEV (reference sequence).

This clonotype was observed a handful of times. The chain employs TRBV11-1 and TRBJ2-7; D unclear. Trimming took off 4 bases at V and 3 bases at J, with 28 bases between the two ends. Germline lookup yields CDR1 SGHAT and CDR2 FQDESV (reference sequence). The CDR3 is 19 residues long. CDR3 DNA: TGTGCCAGCAGCTCCTTAATTATCCCCTTGCGGCAGACCCACTACGAGCAGTACTTC. Residues: CASSSLIIPLRQTHYEQYF.

This clonotype was seen at least ten times. V gene TRBV5-1 combines with J gene TRBJ2-7, with 8 bases lining up with TRBD1. V shed 3 bases and J 3 bases; nucleotides not matched to a gene: 14. This CDR3 is 17 amino acids long. Per the germline V gene, CDR1 is SGHRS and CDR2 is YFSETQ. CDR3 nucleotide sequence: TGCGCCAGCAGCTCAGGAGAAATAGGACAGGGAGACTACGAGCAGTACTTC. Its protein product is CASSSGEIGQGDYEQYF.

This clonotype has only a few counts. The chain has TRBV6-1 and TRBJ1-5; TRBD1 matches at 7 bases. Per germline, CDR1 MNHNS and CDR2 SASEGT. This CDR3 is built from 15 residues. V lost 8 bases, J lost 0 bases, and 7 bases stayed unmatched. For the CDR3, the DNA is TGTGCCAGCCAACAGGGGACTTATAGCAATCAGCCCCAGCATTTT. Protein product: CASQQGTYSNQPQHF.

The chain employs TRBV18 and TRBJ2-2; TRBD1 is a possible D gene (6 bases). CDR1 KGHSH and CDR2 LQKENI come from the germline V gene. Trimming stripped 3 bases from V and 0 bases from J, with 14 bases between. This CDR3 has 17 residues. Here the CDR3 DNA reads TGTGCCAGCTCACCGTACCGGACAGTCACGAACACCGGGGAGCTGTTTTTT. Its translation is CASSPYRTVTNTGELFF.

This clonotype was detected ten times or more. The chain links TRBV2 to TRBJ2-7; no clear D. CDR1 SNHLY and CDR2 FYNNEI come from the germline V gene. Trimming removed 2 bases at V and 3 bases at J, with 17 bases between. The CDR3 runs to 16 residues. In nucleotides, the CDR3 is TGTGCCAGCAGTGAATTGGGAACACTAAAAAGCTACGAGCAGTACTTC. It is translated as CASSELGTLKSYEQYF.